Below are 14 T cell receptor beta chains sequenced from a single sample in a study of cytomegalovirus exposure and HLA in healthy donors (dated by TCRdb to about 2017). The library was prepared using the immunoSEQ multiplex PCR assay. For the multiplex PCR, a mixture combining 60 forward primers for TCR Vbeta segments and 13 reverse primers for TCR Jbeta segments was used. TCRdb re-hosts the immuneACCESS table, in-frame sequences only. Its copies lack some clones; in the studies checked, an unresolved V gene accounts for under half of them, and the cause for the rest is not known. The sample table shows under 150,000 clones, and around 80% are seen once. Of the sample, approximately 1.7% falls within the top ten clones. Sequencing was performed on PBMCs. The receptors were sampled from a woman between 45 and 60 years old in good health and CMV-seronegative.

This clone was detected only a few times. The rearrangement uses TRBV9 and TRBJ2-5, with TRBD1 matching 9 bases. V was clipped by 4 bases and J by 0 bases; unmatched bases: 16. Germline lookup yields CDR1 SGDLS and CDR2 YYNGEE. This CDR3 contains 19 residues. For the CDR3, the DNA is TGTGCCAGCAGCCTTAGGGGTGGGACAGGGATATCGTACCAAGAGACCCAGTACTTC. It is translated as CASSLRGGTGISYQETQYF.

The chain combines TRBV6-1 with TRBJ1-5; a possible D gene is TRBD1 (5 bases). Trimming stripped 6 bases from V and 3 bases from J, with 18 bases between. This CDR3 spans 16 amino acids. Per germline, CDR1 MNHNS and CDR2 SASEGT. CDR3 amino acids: CASREQTRGYNQPQHF. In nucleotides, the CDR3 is TGTGCCAGCAGAGAACAGACCCGGGGGTACAATCAGCCCCAGCATTTT.

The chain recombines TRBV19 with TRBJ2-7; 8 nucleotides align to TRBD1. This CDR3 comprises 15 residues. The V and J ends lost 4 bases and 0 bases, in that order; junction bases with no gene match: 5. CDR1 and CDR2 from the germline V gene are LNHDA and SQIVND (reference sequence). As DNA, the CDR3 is TGTGCCAGTAGTAGACAGGGGCCGACCTCCTACGAGCAGTACTTC. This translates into CASSRQGPTSYEQYF.

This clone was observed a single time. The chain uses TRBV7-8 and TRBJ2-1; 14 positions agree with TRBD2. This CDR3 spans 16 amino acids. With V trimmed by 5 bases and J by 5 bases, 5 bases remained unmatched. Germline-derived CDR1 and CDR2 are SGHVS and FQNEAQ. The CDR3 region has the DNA TGTGCCAGCAGCAGCGGGACTAGCGGGAGAAACAATGAGCAGTTCTTC. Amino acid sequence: CASSSGTSGRNNEQFF.

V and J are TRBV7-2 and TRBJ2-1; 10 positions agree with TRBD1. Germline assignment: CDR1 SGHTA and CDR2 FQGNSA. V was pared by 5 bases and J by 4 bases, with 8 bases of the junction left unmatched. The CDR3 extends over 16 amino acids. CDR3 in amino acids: CASSKRDRGDYNEQFF. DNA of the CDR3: TGTGCCAGCAGCAAACGGGACAGGGGCGATTACAATGAGCAGTTCTTC.

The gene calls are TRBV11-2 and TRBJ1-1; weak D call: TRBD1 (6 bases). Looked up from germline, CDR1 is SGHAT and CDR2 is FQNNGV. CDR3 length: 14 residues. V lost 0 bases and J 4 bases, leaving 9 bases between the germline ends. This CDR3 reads CASSLETGSTEAFF. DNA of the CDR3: TGTGCCAGCAGCTTAGAAACAGGGTCCACTGAAGCTTTCTTT.

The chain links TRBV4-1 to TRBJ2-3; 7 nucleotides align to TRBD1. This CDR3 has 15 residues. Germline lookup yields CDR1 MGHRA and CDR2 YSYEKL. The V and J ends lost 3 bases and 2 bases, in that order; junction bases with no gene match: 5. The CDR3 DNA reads TGCGCCAGCAGCCAGGGGACAGACACCACAGATACGCAGTATTTT. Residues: CASSQGTDTTDTQYF.

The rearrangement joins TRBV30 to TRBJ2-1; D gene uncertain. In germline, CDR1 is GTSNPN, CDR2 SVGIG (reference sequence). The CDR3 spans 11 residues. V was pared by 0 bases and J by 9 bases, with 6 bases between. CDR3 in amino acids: CAWSVSIEQFF. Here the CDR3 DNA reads TGTGCCTGGAGTGTATCCATTGAGCAGTTCTTC.

The CDR3 DNA reads TGCGCCAGCAGCTTCAACAGGGTCGGGGAAAAACTGTTTTTT. Its translation is CASSFNRVGEKLFF. V usage is TRBV5-1 and J usage is TRBJ1-4, with D possibly being TRBD1 (6 bases). The germline gives CDR1 SGHRS, CDR2 YFSETQ. This CDR3 has 14 residues. Trimming pared 2 bases from V and 8 bases from J, leaving 13 bases between.

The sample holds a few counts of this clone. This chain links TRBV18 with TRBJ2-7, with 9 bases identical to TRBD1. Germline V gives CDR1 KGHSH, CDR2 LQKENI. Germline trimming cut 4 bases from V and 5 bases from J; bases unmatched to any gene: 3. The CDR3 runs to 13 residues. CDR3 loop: CASSRRDRDEQYV. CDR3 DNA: TGTGCCAGCTCACGCCGGGACAGGGACGAGCAGTACGTC.

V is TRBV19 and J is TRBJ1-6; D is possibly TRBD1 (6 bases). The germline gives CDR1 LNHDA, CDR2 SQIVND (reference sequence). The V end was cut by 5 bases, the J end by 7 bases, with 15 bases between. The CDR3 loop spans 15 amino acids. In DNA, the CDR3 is TGTGCCAGTAGTCCCCGGCCAGGGGTGAATTCACCCCTCCACTTT. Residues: CASSPRPGVNSPLHF.

The CDR3 DNA is TGTGCCACCGGGAGGCGCCAAGAGACCCAGTACTTC. Its protein is CATGRRQETQYF. The J gene is TRBJ2-5, the V gene TRBV15, with a possible D match to TRBD2 (6 bases). Trimming removed 8 bases from V and 1 base from J, with 8 bases in between. This CDR3 is 12 amino acids long. From germline, CDR1 is LNHNV and CDR2 YYDKDF (reference sequence).

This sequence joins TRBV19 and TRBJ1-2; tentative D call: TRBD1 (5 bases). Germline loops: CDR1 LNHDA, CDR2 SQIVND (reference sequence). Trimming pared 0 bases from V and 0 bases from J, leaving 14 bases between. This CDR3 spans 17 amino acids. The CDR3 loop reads CASSIDRAGLANYGYTF. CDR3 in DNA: TGTGCCAGTAGTATAGACCGGGCAGGGCTAGCTAACTATGGCTACACCTTC.

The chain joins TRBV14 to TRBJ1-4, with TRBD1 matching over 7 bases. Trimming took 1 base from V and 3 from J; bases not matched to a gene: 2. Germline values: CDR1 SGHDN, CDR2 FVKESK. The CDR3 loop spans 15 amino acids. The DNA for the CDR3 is TGTGCCAGCAGCCAAGGCCAGGGGGCTAATGAAAAACTGTTTTTT. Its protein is CASSQGQGANEKLFF.